This T cell receptor (beta chain) was identified during a study of beta chain features in type 1 diabetes. The study reverse transcribed the entire isolated RNA, so it sequenced expressed TCRB transcripts. Sequencing was performed with immunoSEQ multiplex PCR; in TCRdb, only in-frame clones are kept and a portion is missing. This table holds 600,000 or so clones, roughly 13% found once. Study observations and caveats: All four CD4+ subsets of Type 1 diabetes patients contained TCRB CDR3s that were moderately but significantly shorter.

A word on this clone: As yet, its antigen is unknown.

The CDR3 has 14 amino acids. The V end was cut by 4 bases, the J end by 2 bases, with 9 bases between. Germline V gene data show CDR1 as MNHEY and CDR2 as SVGAGI. This chain joins TRBV6-5 and TRBJ1-5, with D unresolved. This TCR derives from a man in his late teens or twenties with type 1 diabetes. Sequencing was carried out using naive CD4+ T cells from blood. As DNA, the CDR3 is TGTGCCAGCAGTTGGCTGGGAGGCAATCAGCCCCAGCATTTT. It is translated as CASSWLGGNQPQHF.